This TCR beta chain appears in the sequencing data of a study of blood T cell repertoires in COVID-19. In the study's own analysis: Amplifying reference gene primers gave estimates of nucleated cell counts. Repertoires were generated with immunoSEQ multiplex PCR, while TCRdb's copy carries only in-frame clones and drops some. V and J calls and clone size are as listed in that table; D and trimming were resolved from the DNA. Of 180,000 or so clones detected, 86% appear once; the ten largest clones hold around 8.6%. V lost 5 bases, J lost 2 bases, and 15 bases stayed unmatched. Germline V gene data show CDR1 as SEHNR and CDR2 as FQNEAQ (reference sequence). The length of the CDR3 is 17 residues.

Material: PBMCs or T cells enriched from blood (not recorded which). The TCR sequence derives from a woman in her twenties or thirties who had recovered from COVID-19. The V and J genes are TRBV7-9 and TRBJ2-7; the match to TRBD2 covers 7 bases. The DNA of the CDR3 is TGTGCCAGCAGCAACCTTCCCGGCGCGGGAGAAGCCTACGAGCAGTACTTC. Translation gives CASSNLPGAGEAYEQYF.